At least ten counts were recorded for the clone carrying this TCR beta chain. This specimen comes from a study of CD8 T cells in ankylosing spondylitis. Trimming at V came to 4 bases and at J to 1 base, leaving 6 bases not matched to a gene. The CDR3 extends over 15 amino acids. Germline lookup yields CDR1 SGHRS and CDR2 YFSETQ. The authors made TCR beta libraries by quantitative 5'-RACE with molecular barcodes. TCRdb used MiXCR to reprocess the 5' RACE reads, holding one entry per CDR3 protein. The repertoire consists of about 160,000 distinct CDR3 sequences, with about a sixth occurring once and the leading ten covering about 8.2%.

The chain recombines TRBV5-1 with TRBJ1-1; TRBD1 agrees at 8 bases. Input material: blood, either unsorted or a sorted T cell fraction (not recorded which). The sequence came from a male donor with ankylosing spondylitis or in good health (not recorded which). The CDR3 sequence is CASSPGTGGNTEAFF. Written as DNA, the CDR3 is TGCGCCAGCAGCCCCGGGACAGGTGGGAACACTGAAGCTTTCTTT. Together with reference TRBV5-1 and TRBJ1-1, the CDR3 gives the full variable domain: KAGVTQTPRYLIKTRGQQVTLSCSPISGHRSVSWYQQTPGQGLQFLFEYFSETQRNKGNFPGRFSGRQFSNSRSEMNVSTLELGDSALYLCASSPGTGGNTEAFFGQGTRLTVV.